This T cell receptor (beta chain) derives from a study of T-cell reconstitution after alpha-beta-depleted transplantation in children. Germline V CDR1 and CDR2: SEHNR, FQNEAQ (reference sequence). This CDR3 is built from 13 residues. Remarks on this clonotype: The junction departs from the called germline gene at one end, perhaps through a read error.

Construction of the TCRbeta library involved unique molecular identifiers. TCRdb itself ran the PCR reads through MiXCR, one entry per CDR3 protein. The profile covers a few hundred thousand distinct CDR3 sequences, with 9.7% appearing a single time and about 5.4% taken by the ten largest. This receptor was obtained from a human donor who donated a stem cell graft to a child with SCID. Source: PBMCs from the stem cell graft donor, taken from the stem cell graft. The gene calls are TRBV7-9 and TRBJ1-2; D is possibly TRBD1 (5 bases). This chain's CDR3 is CASSPGTGYGDTF. The CDR3 DNA reads TGTGCCAGCAGCCCCGGGACGGGATATGGCGACACCTTC.